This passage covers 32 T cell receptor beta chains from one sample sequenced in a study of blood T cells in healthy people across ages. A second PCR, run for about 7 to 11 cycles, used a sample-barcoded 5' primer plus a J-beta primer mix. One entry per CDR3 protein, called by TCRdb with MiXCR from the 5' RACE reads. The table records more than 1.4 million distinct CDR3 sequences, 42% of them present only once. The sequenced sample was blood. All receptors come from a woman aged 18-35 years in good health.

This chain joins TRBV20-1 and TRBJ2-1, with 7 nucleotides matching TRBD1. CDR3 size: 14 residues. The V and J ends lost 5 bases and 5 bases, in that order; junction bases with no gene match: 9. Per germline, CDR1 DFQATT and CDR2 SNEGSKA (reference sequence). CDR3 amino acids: CSAGKTGNHNEQFF. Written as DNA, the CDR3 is TGCAGTGCTGGCAAGACAGGGAACCACAATGAGCAGTTCTTC.

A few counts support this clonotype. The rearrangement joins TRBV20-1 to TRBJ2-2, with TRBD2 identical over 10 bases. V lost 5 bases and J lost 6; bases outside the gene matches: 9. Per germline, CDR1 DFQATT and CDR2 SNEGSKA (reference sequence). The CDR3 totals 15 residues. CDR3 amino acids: CSALGLAGDAGELFF. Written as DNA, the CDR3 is TGCAGTGCTCTGGGGCTAGCGGGAGACGCCGGGGAGCTGTTTTTT.

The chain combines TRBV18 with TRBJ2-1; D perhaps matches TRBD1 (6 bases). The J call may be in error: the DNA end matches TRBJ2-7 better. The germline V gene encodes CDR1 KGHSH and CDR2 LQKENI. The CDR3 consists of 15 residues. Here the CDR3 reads CASSPDRSGYNEQYF. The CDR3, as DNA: TGTGCCAGCTCGCCTGACAGGTCCGGATACAATGAGCAGTACTTC.

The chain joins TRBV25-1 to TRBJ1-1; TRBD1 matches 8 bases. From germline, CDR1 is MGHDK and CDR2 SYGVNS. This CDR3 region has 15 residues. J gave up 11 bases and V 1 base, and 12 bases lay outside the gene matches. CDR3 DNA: TGTGCCAGCAGTGAATGGACAGGGAGTTCCGTTGGGGCTTTCTTT. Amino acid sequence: CASSEWTGSSVGAFF.

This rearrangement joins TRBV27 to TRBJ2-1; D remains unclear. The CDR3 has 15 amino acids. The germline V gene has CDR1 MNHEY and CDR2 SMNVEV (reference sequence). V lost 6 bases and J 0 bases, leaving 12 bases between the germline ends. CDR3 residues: CASSHTLNSYNEQFF. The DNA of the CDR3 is TGTGCCAGCAGCCATACGCTGAACTCCTACAATGAGCAGTTCTTC.

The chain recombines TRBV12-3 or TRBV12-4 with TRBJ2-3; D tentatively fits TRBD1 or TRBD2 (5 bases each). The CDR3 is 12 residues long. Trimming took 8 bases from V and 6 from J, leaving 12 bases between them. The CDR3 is CASLNEGDTQYF. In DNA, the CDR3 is TGTGCCAGCCTTAACGAGGGGGATACGCAGTATTTT.

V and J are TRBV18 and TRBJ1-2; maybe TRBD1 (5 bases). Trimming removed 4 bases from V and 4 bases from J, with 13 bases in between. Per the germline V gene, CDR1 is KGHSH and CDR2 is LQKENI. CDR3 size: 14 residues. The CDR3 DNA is TGTGCCAGCTCACTCGCGGACACCCCCTATGGCTACACCTTC. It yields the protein CASSLADTPYGYTF.

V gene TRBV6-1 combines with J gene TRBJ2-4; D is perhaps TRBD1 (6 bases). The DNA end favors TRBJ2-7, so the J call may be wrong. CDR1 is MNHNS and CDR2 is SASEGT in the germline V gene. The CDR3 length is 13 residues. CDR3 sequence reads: CASLYGQTYEQYF. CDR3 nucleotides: TGTGCCAGCCTCTATGGACAGACCTACGAGCAGTACTTC.

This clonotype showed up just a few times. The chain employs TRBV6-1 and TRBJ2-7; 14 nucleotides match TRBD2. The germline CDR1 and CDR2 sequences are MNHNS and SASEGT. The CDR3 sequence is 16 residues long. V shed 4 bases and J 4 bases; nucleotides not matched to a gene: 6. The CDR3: CASSGSGTSGRYEQYF. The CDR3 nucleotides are TGTGCCAGCAGTGGTTCCGGGACTAGCGGGAGATACGAGCAGTACTTC.

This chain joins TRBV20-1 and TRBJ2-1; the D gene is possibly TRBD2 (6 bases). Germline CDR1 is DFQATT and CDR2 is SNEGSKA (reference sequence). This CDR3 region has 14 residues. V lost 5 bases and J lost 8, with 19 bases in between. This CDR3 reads CSAGAPTSIDEQFF. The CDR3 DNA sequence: TGCAGTGCTGGTGCCCCAACTAGCATCGATGAGCAGTTCTTC.

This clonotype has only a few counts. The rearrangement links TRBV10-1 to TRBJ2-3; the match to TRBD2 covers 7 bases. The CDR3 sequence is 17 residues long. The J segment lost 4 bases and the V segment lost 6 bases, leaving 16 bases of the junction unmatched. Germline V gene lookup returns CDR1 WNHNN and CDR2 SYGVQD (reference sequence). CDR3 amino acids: CASSAGLIGGGADTQYF. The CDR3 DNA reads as TGCGCCAGCAGCGCCGGTCTTATTGGCGGGGGTGCAGATACGCAGTATTTT.

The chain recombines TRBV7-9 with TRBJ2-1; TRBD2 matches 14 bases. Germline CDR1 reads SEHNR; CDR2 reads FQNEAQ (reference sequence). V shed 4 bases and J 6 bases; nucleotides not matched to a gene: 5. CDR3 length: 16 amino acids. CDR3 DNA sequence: TGTGCCAGCAGCTATACCGGGACTAGCGGGAGCAATGAGCAGTTCTTC. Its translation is CASSYTGTSGSNEQFF.

The CDR3 nucleotides read TGTGCCTGGAGTGCCCCTCTCAAAGGACAAGAGACCCAGTACTTC. Translated, it gives CAWSAPLKGQETQYF. V gene TRBV30 combines with J gene TRBJ2-5; no definite D call. V lost 1 base and J 2 bases, leaving 14 bases between the germline ends. The CDR3 is 15 amino acids. Germline loops: CDR1 GTSNPN, CDR2 SVGIG (reference sequence).

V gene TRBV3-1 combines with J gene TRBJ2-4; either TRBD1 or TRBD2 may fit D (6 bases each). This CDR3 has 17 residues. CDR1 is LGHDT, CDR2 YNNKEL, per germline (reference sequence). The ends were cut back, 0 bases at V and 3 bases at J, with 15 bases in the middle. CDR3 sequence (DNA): TGTGCCAGCAGCCAAGATTGGGGGGCCGGGGTCAAAAACATTCAGTACTTC. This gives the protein CASSQDWGAGVKNIQYF.

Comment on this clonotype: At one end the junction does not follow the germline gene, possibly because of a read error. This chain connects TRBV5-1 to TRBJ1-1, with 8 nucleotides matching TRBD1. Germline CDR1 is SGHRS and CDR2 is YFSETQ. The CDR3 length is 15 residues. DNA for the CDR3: TGCGCCAGCACCTTGGACAGGGTGGGTGAAACTGAAGCTTTCTTT. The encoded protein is CASTLDRVGETEAFF.

In DNA form, the CDR3 reads TGTGCCAGCAGCCACCGGGACAGGGGATTGGGTGAAGCTTTCTTT. This translates into CASSHRDRGLGEAFF. The V call is TRBV12-3 or TRBV12-4, the J call TRBJ1-1; TRBD1 agrees at 10 bases. V lost 6 bases and J lost 7; bases outside the gene matches: 11. The CDR3 length is 15 residues.

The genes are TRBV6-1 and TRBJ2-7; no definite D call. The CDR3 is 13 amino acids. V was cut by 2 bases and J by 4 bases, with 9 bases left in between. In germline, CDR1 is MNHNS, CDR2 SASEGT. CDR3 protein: CASSESPQYEQYF. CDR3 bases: TGTGCCAGCAGTGAAAGTCCACAGTACGAGCAGTACTTC.

CDR3 DNA sequence: TGTGCCAGCAGCTTTGAGACAGGGAGGGCGTATTTT. It is translated as CASSFETGRAYF. The chain has TRBV7-2 and TRBJ2-3; D possibly matches TRBD1 or TRBD2 (7 bases each). The CDR3 has 12 amino acids. Germline assignment: CDR1 SGHTA and CDR2 FQGNSA. The germline V and J ends were trimmed by 3 bases and 14 bases, with 15 bases remaining between them.

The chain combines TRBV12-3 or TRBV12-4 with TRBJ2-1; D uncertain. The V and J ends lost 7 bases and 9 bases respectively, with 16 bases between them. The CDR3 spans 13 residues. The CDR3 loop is CASTLTGEGEQFF. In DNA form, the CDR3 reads TGTGCCAGCACCCTAACCGGAGAAGGTGAGCAGTTCTTC.

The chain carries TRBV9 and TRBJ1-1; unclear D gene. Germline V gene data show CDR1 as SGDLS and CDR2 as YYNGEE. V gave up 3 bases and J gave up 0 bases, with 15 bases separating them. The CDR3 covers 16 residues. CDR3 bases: TGTGCCAGCAGCGCCCCGAGCGGACTGATGAACACTGAAGCTTTCTTT. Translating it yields CASSAPSGLMNTEAFF. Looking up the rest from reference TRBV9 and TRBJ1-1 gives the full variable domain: DSGVTQTPKHLITATGQRVTLRCSPRSGDLSVYWYQQSLDQGLQFLIQYYNGEERAKGNILERFSAQQFPDLHSELNLSSLELGDSALYFCASSAPSGLMNTEAFFGQGTRLTVV.

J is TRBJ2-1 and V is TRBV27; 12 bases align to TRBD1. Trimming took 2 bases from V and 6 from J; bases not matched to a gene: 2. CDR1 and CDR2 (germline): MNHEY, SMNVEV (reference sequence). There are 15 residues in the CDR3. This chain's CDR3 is CASSLEGQGANEQFF. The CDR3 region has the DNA TGTGCCAGCAGTTTAGAGGGACAGGGGGCCAATGAGCAGTTCTTC.

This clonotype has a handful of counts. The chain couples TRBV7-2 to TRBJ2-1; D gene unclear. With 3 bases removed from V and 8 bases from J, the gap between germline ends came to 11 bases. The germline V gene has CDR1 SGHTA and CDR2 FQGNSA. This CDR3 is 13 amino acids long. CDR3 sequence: CASSFRTVDEQFF. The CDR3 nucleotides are TGTGCCAGCAGCTTTCGTACCGTCGATGAGCAGTTCTTC.

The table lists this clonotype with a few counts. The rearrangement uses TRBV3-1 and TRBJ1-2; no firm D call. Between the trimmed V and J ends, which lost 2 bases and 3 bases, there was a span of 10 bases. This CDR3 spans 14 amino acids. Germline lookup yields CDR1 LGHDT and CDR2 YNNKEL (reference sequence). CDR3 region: CASSQSWRDYGYTF. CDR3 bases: TGTGCCAGCAGCCAATCCTGGAGAGACTATGGCTACACCTTC.

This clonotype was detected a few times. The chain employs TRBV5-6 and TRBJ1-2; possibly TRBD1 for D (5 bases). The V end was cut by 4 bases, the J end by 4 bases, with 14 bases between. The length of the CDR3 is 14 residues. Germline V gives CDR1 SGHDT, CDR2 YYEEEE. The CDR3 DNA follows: TGTGCCAGCAGCCGCGGGGGGGACCCCTATGGCTACACCTTC. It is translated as CASSRGGDPYGYTF.

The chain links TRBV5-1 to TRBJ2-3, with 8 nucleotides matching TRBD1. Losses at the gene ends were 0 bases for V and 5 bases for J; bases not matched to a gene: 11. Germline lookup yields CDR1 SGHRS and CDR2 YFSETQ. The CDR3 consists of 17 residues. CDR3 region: CASSLGRWQGARDTQYF. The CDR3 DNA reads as TGCGCCAGCAGCTTGGGTCGTTGGCAGGGGGCGAGAGATACGCAGTATTTT.

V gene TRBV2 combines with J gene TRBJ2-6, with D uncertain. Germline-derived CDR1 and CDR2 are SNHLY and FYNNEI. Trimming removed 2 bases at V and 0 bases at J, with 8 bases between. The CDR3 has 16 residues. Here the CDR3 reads CASSEPGLSGANVLTF. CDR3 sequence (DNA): TGTGCCAGCAGTGAACCAGGCCTCTCTGGGGCCAACGTCCTGACTTTC.

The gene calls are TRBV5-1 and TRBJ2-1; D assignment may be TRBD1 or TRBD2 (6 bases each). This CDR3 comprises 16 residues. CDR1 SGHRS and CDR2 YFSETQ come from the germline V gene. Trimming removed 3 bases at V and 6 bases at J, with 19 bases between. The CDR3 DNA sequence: TGCGCCAGCAGCTCACTAGGCGGGACATACCTCAATGAGCAGTTCTTC. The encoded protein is CASSSLGGTYLNEQFF.

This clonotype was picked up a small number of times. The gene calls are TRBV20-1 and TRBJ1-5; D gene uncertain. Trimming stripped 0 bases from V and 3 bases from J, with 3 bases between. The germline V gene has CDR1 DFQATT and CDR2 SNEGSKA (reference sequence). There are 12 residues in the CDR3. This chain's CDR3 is CSARDPNQPQHF. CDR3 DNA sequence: TGCAGTGCTAGAGATCCCAATCAGCCCCAGCATTTT.

CDR3 coding DNA: TGTGCCAGCAGCCCCCACTCCGGGACAGGCTACAATGAGCAGTTCTTC. As protein: CASSPHSGTGYNEQFF. V and J are TRBV3-1 and TRBJ2-1; 8 bases line up with TRBD1. Unmatched junction bases numbered 8, after V lost 4 bases and J lost 3 bases. CDR3 length: 16 amino acids. The V gene's germline CDR1 is LGHDT and CDR2 YNNKEL (reference sequence).

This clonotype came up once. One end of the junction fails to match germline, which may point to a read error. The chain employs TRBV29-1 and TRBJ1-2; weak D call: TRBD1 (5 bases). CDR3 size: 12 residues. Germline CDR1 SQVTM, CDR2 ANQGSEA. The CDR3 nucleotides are TGCGGCGTTGAGAAGGGGCTTGATGGCTACACCTTC. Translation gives CGVEKGLDGYTF.

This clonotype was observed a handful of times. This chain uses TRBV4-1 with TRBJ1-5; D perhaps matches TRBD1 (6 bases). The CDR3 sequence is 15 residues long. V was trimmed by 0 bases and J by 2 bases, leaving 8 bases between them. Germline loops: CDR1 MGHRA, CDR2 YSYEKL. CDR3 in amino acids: CASSQEGGRNQPQHF. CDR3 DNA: TGCGCCAGCAGCCAAGAAGGGGGGCGCAATCAGCCCCAGCATTTT.

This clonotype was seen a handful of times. The CDR3 here is CSASRTAKETQYF. The CDR3 DNA follows: TGCAGTGCTTCCCGGACAGCGAAAGAGACCCAGTACTTC. V usage is TRBV20-1 and J usage is TRBJ2-5, with D maybe TRBD1 (6 bases). The CDR3 totals 13 residues. Trimming pared 5 bases from V and 3 bases from J, leaving 13 bases between. Germline CDR1 is DFQATT and CDR2 is SNEGSKA (reference sequence).